A single sample is the source of the 26 T cell receptor beta chains below, sequenced in a study of T-cell memory formation after mild COVID-19. TCRdb reanalysed the 5' RACE reads using MiXCR and keeps one entry per CDR3 protein. The sample holds about 350,000 distinct CDR3 sequences; 12% to 15% are singletons and the top ten take about a fifth. The sample taken for sequencing was PBMCs or a T cell subset sorted from them (not recorded which). All receptors derive from a man aged 18-30 years who had mild COVID-19 (a few samples of this study predate the infection). Cell type and time point are not known.

This clonotype was observed a few times. This chain links TRBV6-2 or TRBV6-3 with TRBJ2-6; possible D gene TRBD1, 5 bases. The CDR3 spans 18 residues. Trimming left V 1 base short and J 2 bases short, with 15 bases between. The V gene's germline CDR1 is MNHEY and CDR2 SVGEGT. CDR3 loop: CASSYFSGKVAGANVLTF. The CDR3 DNA sequence: TGTGCCAGCAGTTACTTTTCAGGGAAAGTTGCTGGGGCCAACGTCCTGACTTTC.

There are a few counts of this clonotype. The genes are TRBV7-9 and TRBJ2-1, with 13 nucleotides matching TRBD2. The CDR3 consists of 20 residues. V dropped 5 bases and J dropped 0; count of bases not matched to a gene: 13. Germline V gives CDR1 SEHNR, CDR2 FQNEAQ (reference sequence). The DNA of the CDR3 is TGTGCCAGCAGCCCGGCAGGACTAGCGGGGGTAGAGAGCTCCTACAATGAGCAGTTCTTC. Its translation is CASSPAGLAGVESSYNEQFF.

This clonotype showed up many times. At one end the junction does not follow the germline gene, possibly because of a read error. V usage is TRBV7-7 and J usage is TRBJ2-3; 8 bases align to TRBD1. CDR1 is SSHAT, CDR2 FNYEAQ, per germline (reference sequence). The CDR3 sequence is 16 residues long. CDR3 sequence (DNA): TGTGCTAGCAGCGCTGGGTGGGACAGGCGCACAGATACGCAGTATTTT. Protein product: CASSAGWDRRTDTQYF.

This clonotype was seen a handful of times. This chain uses TRBV7-9 with TRBJ2-2, with D possibly TRBD1 on 6 matching bases. The CDR3 contains 14 residues. Trimming shortened V by 5 bases and J by 6 bases, and 13 bases separated the two germline ends. Per the germline V gene, CDR1 is SEHNR and CDR2 is FQNEAQ (reference sequence). CDR3 DNA sequence: TGTGCCAGCAGCCTATATTCAGGGGCCGGGGAGCTGTTTTTT. Residues: CASSLYSGAGELFF.

This clonotype was detected only a few times. The V gene is TRBV5-4, the J gene TRBJ1-3; perhaps TRBD1 as D (5 bases). V was trimmed by 0 bases and J by 3 bases, leaving 10 bases between them. CDR3 length equals 15 residues. Germline CDR1 and CDR2: SGHNT and YYREEE (reference sequence). CDR3 sequence (DNA): TGTGCCAGCAGCTTGGATGGGGCGCATGGAAACACCATATATTTT. It translates to CASSLDGAHGNTIYF. Looking up the rest from reference TRBV5-4 and TRBJ1-3 gives the full variable domain: ETGVTQSPTHLIKTRGQQVTLRCSSQSGHNTVSWYQQALGQGPQFIFQYYREEENGRGNFPPRFSGLQFPNYSSELNVNALELDDSALYLCASSLDGAHGNTIYFGEGSWLTVV.

There are a few counts of this clonotype. CDR3 amino acids: CASSINQGAIEQFF. The DNA for the CDR3 is TGCGCCAGCAGCATAAACCAGGGGGCGATTGAGCAGTTCTTC. This rearrangement joins TRBV5-1 to TRBJ2-1; 8 positions agree with TRBD1. The trim removed 4 bases at V and 9 bases at J, leaving 9 bases unmatched. The germline CDR1 and CDR2 sequences are SGHRS and YFSETQ. This CDR3 has 14 residues. Based on the CDR3 plus reference TRBV5-1 and TRBJ2-1, the full variable domain is KAGVTQTPRYLIKTRGQQVTLSCSPISGHRSVSWYQQTPGQGLQFLFEYFSETQRNKGNFPGRFSGRQFSNSRSEMNVSTLELGDSALYLCASSINQGAIEQFFGPGTRLTVL.

Comments on this clonotype: A much larger clone lies a single base off, so this may be a read error. V and J are TRBV5-1 and TRBJ2-7; 9 nucleotides agree with TRBD1. This CDR3 contains 16 residues. Per germline, CDR1 SGHRS and CDR2 YFSETQ. With V trimmed by 3 bases and J by 4 bases, 11 bases remained unmatched. The CDR3 here is CASSSGSGQGRYEQYF. DNA of the CDR3: TGCGCCAGCAGCTCGGGCTCGGGACAGGGTCGGTACGAGCAGTACTTC.

This clonotype was picked up many times. The chain employs TRBV4-2 and TRBJ2-3, with D possibly being TRBD2 (6 bases). CDR3 length equals 14 residues. Trimming stripped 0 bases from V and 6 bases from J, with 10 bases between. Per the germline V gene, CDR1 is LGHNA and CDR2 is YNFKEQ. This CDR3 is CASSQETGEDTQYF. For the CDR3, the DNA is TGTGCCAGCAGCCAAGAAACGGGGGAGGATACGCAGTATTTT.

This rearrangement joins TRBV2 to TRBJ1-5; 11 positions match TRBD1. The CDR3 has 14 residues. V was pared by 8 bases and J by 7 bases, with 7 bases of the junction left unmatched. CDR1 and CDR2 from the germline V gene are SNHLY and FYNNEI. The CDR3 DNA is TGTGCCAGCGGTGGACAGGGGGCAAGGCAGCCCCAGCATTTT. Translated, it gives CASGGQGARQPQHF.

A few counts support this clonotype. The chain couples TRBV15 to TRBJ2-7; a possible D gene is TRBD2 (6 bases). Trimming stripped 4 bases from V and 2 bases from J, with 15 bases between. This CDR3 has 15 amino acids. The germline V gene has CDR1 LNHNV and CDR2 YYDKDF (reference sequence). In nucleotides, the CDR3 is TGTGCCACCAGCAATCCTAGCGCAGCTACCTACGAGCAGTACTTC. This codes for CATSNPSAATYEQYF.

This clonotype was found many times. This CDR3 is CASSRLSAFQPQHF. The CDR3 nucleotides read TGTGCCAGCAGTCGGCTATCTGCATTTCAGCCCCAGCATTTT. The rearrangement joins TRBV12-3 or TRBV12-4 to TRBJ1-5, with D unresolved. The CDR3 is made up of 14 amino acids. Trimming took 5 bases from V and 6 from J, leaving 14 bases between them.

In this sample, this clonotype turned up a few times. V gene TRBV24-1 combines with J gene TRBJ2-1, with 12 bases fitting TRBD2. Germline trimming cut 1 base from V and 6 bases from J; bases unmatched to any gene: 6. The CDR3 length is 17 residues. Germline-derived CDR1 and CDR2 are KGHDR and SFDVKD. CDR3 bases: TGTGCCACCAGTGATTTATCGGCTAGCGGGGGGGCCAATGAGCAGTTCTTC. As protein: CATSDLSASGGANEQFF.

This clonotype was found a few times. This chain joins TRBV7-2 and TRBJ2-7; no firm D call. Trimming shortened V by 3 bases and J by 3 bases, and 9 bases separated the two germline ends. Per germline, CDR1 SGHTA and CDR2 FQGNSA. The CDR3 totals 13 residues. CDR3 in DNA: TGTGCCAGCAGCTTTGCGGCCTTCTACGAGCAGTACTTC. Its protein product is CASSFAAFYEQYF.

This clonotype has more than one count but fewer than ten. The chain joins TRBV2 to TRBJ1-5; D unclear. This CDR3 region has 11 residues. The V and J ends lost 3 bases and 9 bases respectively, with 6 bases between them. Germline V gene sequence: CDR1 SNHLY, CDR2 FYNNEI. The CDR3 DNA follows: TGTGCCAGCAGTGAGGCTGGGCCCCAGCATTTT. This sequence encodes CASSEAGPQHF.

This clonotype was recorded a few times. The chain links TRBV12-3 or TRBV12-4 to TRBJ1-6; no reliable D call. The V and J ends lost 5 bases and 2 bases respectively, with 7 bases between them. The CDR3 totals 14 residues. The CDR3 is CASSPRAYNSPLHF. The CDR3 DNA follows: TGTGCCAGCAGTCCTCGCGCCTATAATTCACCCCTCCACTTT.

As concerns this clonotype: Being one base from a much bigger clone, this may be a read error. V usage is TRBV7-9 and J usage is TRBJ2-1, with 10 bases fitting TRBD1. The germline gives CDR1 SEHNR, CDR2 FQNEAQ (reference sequence). J gave up 8 bases and V 5 bases, and 3 bases lay outside the gene matches. CDR3 length: 13 amino acids. The CDR3 bases are TGTGCCAGCAGCACGACAGGGGGCGATGAGCAGTTCTTC. Its protein is CASSTTGGDEQFF. The full variable domain, with the rest looked up from reference TRBV7-9 and TRBJ2-1, is DTGVSQNPRHKITKRGQNVTFRCDPISEHNRLYWYRQTLGQGPEFLTYFQNEAQLEKSRLLSDRFSAERPKGSFSTLEIQRTEQGDSAMYLCASSTTGGDEQFFGPGTRLTVL.

This chain links TRBV7-6 with TRBJ2-7, with D perhaps TRBD2 (5 bases). The CDR3 has 13 amino acids. Between the trimmed V and J ends, which lost 3 bases and 2 bases, there was a span of 8 bases. Germline loops: CDR1 SGHVS, CDR2 FNYEAQ. The CDR3 is CASSLQEAYEQYF. CDR3 sequence (DNA): TGTGCCAGCAGCTTGCAGGAGGCCTACGAGCAGTACTTC.

In DNA form, the CDR3 reads TGCGCCAGCAGCTTGACAGGGATGGATCAGCCCCAGCATTTT. Its protein is CASSLTGMDQPQHF. The chain couples TRBV5-1 to TRBJ1-5, with a tentative D call TRBD1 (6 bases). Trimming left V 1 base short and J 5 bases short, with 10 bases between. The CDR3 runs to 14 residues. Per germline, CDR1 SGHRS and CDR2 YFSETQ.

This clonotype was picked up many times. The rearrangement uses TRBV5-1 and TRBJ2-5; the D gene is possibly TRBD2 (6 bases). V gave up 4 bases and J gave up 6 bases, with 22 bases separating them. The CDR3 runs to 16 residues. The germline V gene has CDR1 SGHRS and CDR2 YFSETQ. The CDR3 DNA follows: TGCGCCAGCAGCCCAGGGACTTCGACCGCGGTGAAGACCCAGTACTTC. Residues: CASSPGTSTAVKTQYF. Drawing the rest from reference TRBV5-1 and TRBJ2-5, the complete variable domain is KAGVTQTPRYLIKTRGQQVTLSCSPISGHRSVSWYQQTPGQGLQFLFEYFSETQRNKGNFPGRFSGRQFSNSRSEMNVSTLELGDSALYLCASSPGTSTAVKTQYFGPGTRLLVL.

The J gene is TRBJ2-5, the V gene TRBV25-1, with TRBD2 as a possible D gene (6 bases). V was trimmed by 4 bases and J by 5 bases, leaving 14 bases between them. This CDR3 has 14 residues. Per the germline V gene, CDR1 is MGHDK and CDR2 is SYGVNS. CDR3 amino acids: CASSGAGTWETQYF. The CDR3, as DNA: TGTGCCAGCAGTGGGGCGGGGACCTGGGAGACCCAGTACTTC.

The chain has TRBV4-3 and TRBJ1-6; D may be TRBD1 (5 bases). V was pared by 1 base and J by 2 bases, with 6 bases between. The CDR3 is made up of 15 amino acids. The germline V gene has CDR1 LGHNA and CDR2 YSLEER. CDR3 bases: TGCGCCAGCAGCCAAGGGGGACCCTATAATTCACCCCTCCACTTT. Translated: CASSQGGPYNSPLHF.

V is TRBV20-1 and J is TRBJ2-7; D possibly corresponds to TRBD2 (6 bases). This CDR3 region has 14 residues. V lost 1 base to trimming and J lost 4 bases, with 14 bases between them. Per germline, CDR1 DFQATT and CDR2 SNEGSKA (reference sequence). The CDR3 DNA reads TGCAGTGCTAGAGGTGGTAGCGGAATTTACGAGCAGTACTTC. As protein: CSARGGSGIYEQYF.

The J gene is TRBJ2-5, the V gene TRBV11-2; 8 bases line up with TRBD2. Trimming took 5 bases from V and 5 from J; bases not matched to a gene: 10. The CDR3 sequence is 15 residues long. In germline, CDR1 is SGHAT, CDR2 FQNNGV. Here the CDR3 reads CASSPRTGGDETQYF. The CDR3 nucleotides read TGTGCCAGCAGCCCTCGGACCGGGGGGGACGAGACCCAGTACTTC.

This clonotype has just a few counts. J is TRBJ2-5 and V is TRBV20-1, with D tentatively TRBD1 or TRBD2 (5 bases each). Germline CDR1 and CDR2: DFQATT and SNEGSKA (reference sequence). The CDR3 is 13 residues long. The V end was cut by 2 bases, the J end by 6 bases, with 13 bases between. Here the CDR3 reads CSARWIGEQTQYF. The CDR3 coding sequence is TGCAGTGCTAGATGGATAGGGGAGCAGACCCAGTACTTC.

This clonotype was seen a few times. The rearrangement links TRBV24-1 to TRBJ1-2; 8 positions agree with TRBD1. The CDR3 is made up of 14 amino acids. The germline CDR1 and CDR2 sequences are KGHDR and SFDVKD. Unmatched junction bases numbered 6, after V lost 1 base and J lost 9 bases. This CDR3 reads CATSDFSDRDSYTF. The CDR3 DNA is TGTGCCACCAGTGATTTTTCGGACAGGGATAGCTACACCTTC.

This chain links TRBV19 with TRBJ1-1; no definite D call. Looked up from germline, CDR1 is LNHDA and CDR2 is SQIVND (reference sequence). The V end lost 0 bases, the J end lost 0 bases, and 8 bases lay between the germline ends. This CDR3 spans 15 amino acids. This CDR3 reads CASSIDLAVNTEAFF. As DNA, the CDR3 is TGTGCCAGTAGTATAGATCTTGCGGTGAACACTGAAGCTTTCTTT.